This T cell receptor beta chain was sequenced for a study of T cell responses to AZD1222 COVID-19 vaccine. Study-level results: Only six people who got AZD1222 tested seropositive at baseline.

Note on this clone: Its antigen is unknown.

Here immunoSEQ multiplex PCR was the method, and the copy in TCRdb shows in-frame clones only, minus some. The sample holds 150,000 or so clones, about 88% seen once. Here the sequenced sample was peripheral blood, taken on day 0 of AZD1222 vaccination. This receptor was obtained from an adult in good health.

The CDR3 nucleotides are TGTGCCAGTTCCGGGACAGGGACCTACGAGCAGTACTTC. It encodes CASSGTGTYEQYF. This chain links TRBV2 with TRBJ2-7, with 9 bases matching TRBD1. Germline values: CDR1 SNHLY, CDR2 FYNNEI. V lost 9 bases, J lost 2 bases, and 5 bases stayed unmatched. CDR3 size: 13 residues. Supplemented by reference TRBV2 and TRBJ2-7, the full variable domain reads EPEVTQTPSHQVTQMGQEVILRCVPISNHLYFYWYRQILGQKVEFLVSFYNNEISEKSEIFDDQFSVERPDGSNFTLKIRSTKLEDSAMYFCASSGTGTYEQYFGPGTRLTVT.